The rows below give T cell receptor beta chains drawn from one sample of a study of T cells in Graves' hyperthyroidism and ophthalmopathy. MiXCR was run by TCRdb on the multiplex PCR reads, yielding one entry per CDR3 protein. The top ten clones hold roughly 25% of a sample with 30,000 to 35,000 distinct CDR3 sequences, approximately 50% of them seen once. Specimen: blood. These receptors all stem from a woman aged 40 to 50 with Graves' ophthalmopathy. Each CDR3 is given with its conserved first and last residue. The D gene is left open where the match is weak. The size of a clone is reported for some rows only, either as once, few or many, or as a class for expanded clones.

clone_size: medium-sized; j_call: TRBJ2-3; v_call: TRBV20-1; d_call: NA; cdr3_aa: CSASPHDTQYF; cdr3_nt: TGCAGTGCTTCCCCCCACGATACGCAGTATTTT
clone_size: many; j_call: TRBJ2-7; v_call: TRBV12-3/TRBV12-4; d_call: NA; cdr3_aa: CASSPTVAYEQYF; cdr3_nt: TGTGCCAGCTCCCCGACGGTCGCCTACGAGCAGTACTTC
clone_size: many; j_call: TRBJ2-5; v_call: TRBV10-2; d_call: TRBD1; cdr3_aa: CASSWTGGAFETQYF; cdr3_nt: TGCGCCAGCAGTTGGACAGGGGGCGCTTTTGAGACCCAGTACTTC
clone_size: NA; j_call: TRBJ1-2; v_call: TRBV15; d_call: NA; cdr3_aa: CATSRDWAGWGYTF; cdr3_nt: TGTGCCACCAGCAGAGATTGGGCTGGGTGGGGCTACACCTTC
clone_size: NA; j_call: TRBJ2-7; v_call: TRBV9; d_call: TRBD2; cdr3_aa: CASSVAHGGAAFEQYF; cdr3_nt: TGTGCCAGCAGCGTAGCTCACGGGGGGGCCGCATTCGAGCAGTACTTC
clone_size: NA; j_call: TRBJ2-7; v_call: TRBV7-3; d_call: NA; cdr3_aa: CASSKQDRYEQYF; cdr3_nt: TGTGCCAGCAGCAAGCAGGACCGCTACGAGCAGTACTTC
clone_size: many; j_call: TRBJ1-6; v_call: TRBV5-8; d_call: TRBD1; cdr3_aa: CASSLDRGSYNSPLHF; cdr3_nt: TGTGCCAGCAGCCTCGACAGGGGTTCCTATAATTCACCCCTCCACTTT
clone_size: many; j_call: TRBJ1-5; v_call: TRBV6-1; d_call: NA; cdr3_aa: CASSAGINQPQHF; cdr3_nt: TGTGCCAGCAGTGCAGGGATCAATCAGCCCCAGCATTTT
clone_size: NA; j_call: TRBJ2-7; v_call: TRBV7-2; d_call: NA; cdr3_aa: CASRRAQGSSYEQYF; cdr3_nt: TGTGCCAGCAGGCGCGCGCAGGGGAGCTCCTACGAGCAGTACTTC
clone_size: NA; j_call: TRBJ2-3; v_call: TRBV20-1; d_call: NA; cdr3_aa: CSAFDHSTDTQYF; cdr3_nt: TGCAGTGCTTTCGACCACAGTACAGATACGCAGTATTTT
clone_size: many; j_call: TRBJ1-5; v_call: TRBV19; d_call: NA; cdr3_aa: CASSITGGFNQPQHF; cdr3_nt: TGTGCCAGTAGTATAACAGGTGGGTTCAATCAGCCCCAGCATTTT
clone_size: NA; j_call: TRBJ2-1; v_call: TRBV7-2; d_call: NA; cdr3_aa: CASSRVRGNEQFF; cdr3_nt: TGTGCCAGCAGCAGAGTTAGGGGGAATGAGCAGTTCTTC
clone_size: NA; j_call: TRBJ2-3; v_call: TRBV6-4; d_call: NA; cdr3_aa: CASSRRLSGGTDTQYF; cdr3_nt: TGTGCCAGCAGTCGGAGACTAAGCGGTGGCACAGATACGCAGTATTTT
clone_size: NA; j_call: TRBJ2-2; v_call: TRBV7-3; d_call: NA; cdr3_aa: CAGSVNAGELFF; cdr3_nt: TGTGCCGGCAGCGTAAACGCCGGGGAGCTGTTTTTT
clone_size: NA; j_call: TRBJ1-2; v_call: TRBV7-2; d_call: NA; cdr3_aa: CASSFVGGAEWCYTF; cdr3_nt: TGTGCCAGCAGCTTTGTTGGGGGCGCAGAGTGGTGCTACACCTTC
clone_size: NA; j_call: TRBJ1-2; v_call: TRBV29-1; d_call: TRBD1; cdr3_aa: CSGRQGDYGYTF; cdr3_nt: TGCAGCGGGAGACAGGGGGACTATGGCTACACCTTC
clone_size: once; j_call: TRBJ1-3; v_call: TRBV10-1; d_call: NA; cdr3_aa: CASSESKEPDTQYFGPGTIYF; cdr3_nt: NA
clone_size: NA; j_call: TRBJ2-2; v_call: TRBV7-2; d_call: NA; cdr3_aa: CASSLDWGLGELFF; cdr3_nt: TGTGCCAGCAGCTTAGATTGGGGGCTCGGGGAGCTGTTTTTT
clone_size: NA; j_call: TRBJ2-1; v_call: TRBV20-1; d_call: NA; cdr3_aa: CSAPGRGLGTNEQFF; cdr3_nt: TGCAGTGCCCCAGGCCGGGGTCTCGGAACTAATGAGCAGTTCTTC
clone_size: NA; j_call: TRBJ2-3; v_call: TRBV2; d_call: TRBD2; cdr3_aa: CASSELAGGLSTDTQYF; cdr3_nt: TGTGCCAGCAGTGAGTTAGCGGGGGGCCTGAGCACAGATACGCAGTATTTT
clone_size: NA; j_call: TRBJ2-1; v_call: TRBV10-2; d_call: TRBD2; cdr3_aa: CASSDSGSGIHEQFF; cdr3_nt: TGCGCCAGCAGTGATAGTGGTAGCGGGATACATGAGCAGTTCTTC
clone_size: many; j_call: TRBJ2-7; v_call: TRBV11-2; d_call: NA; cdr3_aa: CASSTYYEQYF; cdr3_nt: TGTGCCAGCAGCACTTACTACGAGCAGTACTTC
clone_size: NA; j_call: TRBJ2-1; v_call: TRBV20-1; d_call: NA; cdr3_aa: CSASGLANNEQFF; cdr3_nt: TGCAGTGCTAGTGGGCTGGCCAACAATGAGCAGTTCTTC
clone_size: few; j_call: TRBJ1-5; v_call: TRBV24-1; d_call: NA; cdr3_aa: CATSDLSQPQHF; cdr3_nt: TGTGCCACCAGTGATTTATCCCAGCCCCAGCATTTT
clone_size: NA; j_call: TRBJ2-5; v_call: TRBV11-2; d_call: TRBD1; cdr3_aa: CASSSGQVEETQYF; cdr3_nt: TGTGCCAGCAGCTCCGGACAGGTGGAAGAGACCCAGTACTTC
clone_size: large; j_call: TRBJ2-1; v_call: TRBV10-3; d_call: NA; cdr3_aa: CAISVGNEQFF; cdr3_nt: TGTGCCATCAGTGTCGGTAATGAGCAGTTCTTC
clone_size: NA; j_call: TRBJ1-1; v_call: TRBV2; d_call: NA; cdr3_aa: CASSAGSDEAFF; cdr3_nt: TGTGCCAGCAGTGCCGGTTCCGATGAAGCTTTCTTT
clone_size: NA; j_call: TRBJ2-7; v_call: TRBV24-1; d_call: NA; cdr3_aa: CATSDFSCRVSYEQYF; cdr3_nt: TGTGCCACCAGTGATTTTTCTTGTCGGGTATCCTACGAGCAGTACTTC
clone_size: NA; j_call: TRBJ1-4; v_call: TRBV25-1; d_call: NA; cdr3_aa: CASSEWAGDPTNEKLFF; cdr3_nt: TGTGCCAGCAGTGAATGGGCAGGAGATCCAACTAATGAAAAACTGTTTTTT
clone_size: NA; j_call: TRBJ1-1; v_call: TRBV13; d_call: NA; cdr3_aa: CASSLEGGLSPNTEAFF; cdr3_nt: TGTGCCAGCAGCTTAGAGGGGGGGCTCTCACCGAACACTGAAGCTTTCTTT
clone_size: NA; j_call: TRBJ2-5; v_call: TRBV7-6; d_call: NA; cdr3_aa: CACGIGETQYF; cdr3_nt: TGTGCCTGCGGAATAGGGGAGACCCAGTACTTC
clone_size: many; j_call: TRBJ1-6; v_call: TRBV6-5; d_call: TRBD1; cdr3_aa: CASSNTGAWGNSPLHF; cdr3_nt: TGTGCCAGCAGTAACACAGGGGCTTGGGGTAATTCACCCCTCCACTTT
clone_size: NA; j_call: TRBJ1-2; v_call: TRBV19; d_call: NA; cdr3_aa: CASSNGQFLGFTF; cdr3_nt: TGTGCCAGTAGTAACGGACAGTTTCTTGGCTTCACCTTC
clone_size: NA; j_call: TRBJ2-1; v_call: TRBV24-1; d_call: NA; cdr3_aa: CATSDLGGGEQFF; cdr3_nt: TGTGCCACCAGTGATTTAGGCGGGGGCGAGCAGTTCTTC
clone_size: many; j_call: TRBJ2-7; v_call: TRBV12-3/TRBV12-4; d_call: TRBD1; cdr3_aa: CASSGGTGTRYEQYF; cdr3_nt: TGTGCCAGCAGTGGCGGGACAGGGACAAGGTACGAGCAGTACTTC
clone_size: many; j_call: TRBJ1-4; v_call: TRBV28; d_call: NA; cdr3_aa: CASSSAGFAFF; cdr3_nt: TGTGCCAGCAGTAGCGCAGGGTTTGCGTTTTTT
clone_size: medium-sized; j_call: TRBJ1-5; v_call: TRBV15; d_call: TRBD1; cdr3_aa: CATSRRTGDDQPQHF; cdr3_nt: TGTGCCACCAGCAGAAGGACAGGGGACGATCAGCCCCAGCATTTT
clone_size: NA; j_call: TRBJ1-6; v_call: TRBV2; d_call: NA; cdr3_aa: CASNREENSPLHF; cdr3_nt: TGTGCCAGCAACAGGGAGGAAAATTCACCCCTCCACTTT
clone_size: NA; j_call: TRBJ2-3; v_call: TRBV19; d_call: NA; cdr3_aa: CASSIPTDTQYF; cdr3_nt: TGTGCCAGTAGTATACCGACAGATACGCAGTATTTT
clone_size: many; j_call: TRBJ2-5; v_call: TRBV9; d_call: NA; cdr3_aa: CASSVELSGETQYF; cdr3_nt: TGTGCCAGCAGCGTAGAGTTATCTGGGGAGACCCAGTACTTC
clone_size: few; j_call: TRBJ1-4; v_call: TRBV30; d_call: NA; cdr3_aa: CAWSAGGSGLRW; cdr3_nt: TGTGCCTGGAGCGCCGGTGGTAGCGGACTACGTTGG
clone_size: once; j_call: TRBJ2-5; v_call: TRBV20-1; d_call: NA; cdr3_aa: CSARDAGRQETQYF; cdr3_nt: TGCAGTGCTAGAGATGCGGGGCGCCAAGAGACCCAGTACTTC
clone_size: many; j_call: TRBJ2-7; v_call: TRBV6-1; d_call: NA; cdr3_aa: CASSDRQEQYEQYF; cdr3_nt: TGTGCCAGCAGTGACAGACAGGAGCAATACGAGCAGTACTTC
clone_size: NA; j_call: TRBJ1-1; v_call: TRBV29-1; d_call: TRBD1; cdr3_aa: CSVDAAGGSGYTEAFF; cdr3_nt: TGCAGCGTTGACGCTGCAGGGGGCAGTGGCTACACTGAAGCTTTCTTT
clone_size: NA; j_call: TRBJ2-7; v_call: TRBV28; d_call: NA; cdr3_aa: CASSLFRAEQYF; cdr3_nt: TGTGCCAGCAGTTTGTTCAGGGCCGAGCAGTACTTC
clone_size: NA; j_call: TRBJ2-1; v_call: TRBV5-1; d_call: TRBD1; cdr3_aa: CASSLDRGTDTQFF; cdr3_nt: TGCGCCAGCAGCTTGGACAGGGGCACAGATACGCAGTTCTTC
clone_size: many; j_call: TRBJ2-1; v_call: TRBV6-1; d_call: NA; cdr3_aa: CASSLGRGNNEQFF; cdr3_nt: TGTGCCAGCAGTTTAGGACGGGGGAACAATGAGCAGTTCTTC
clone_size: NA; j_call: TRBJ1-1; v_call: TRBV5-6; d_call: NA; cdr3_aa: CASSLEGSEAFF; cdr3_nt: TGTGCCAGCAGCTTGGAGGGTTCTGAAGCTTTCTTT
clone_size: few; j_call: TRBJ2-1; v_call: TRBV18; d_call: TRBD2; cdr3_aa: CASSPQTSGDEQFF; cdr3_nt: TGTGCCAGCTCACCACAGACTAGCGGGGATGAGCAGTTCTTC
clone_size: NA; j_call: TRBJ1-6; v_call: TRBV11-2; d_call: NA; cdr3_aa: CASSFQVSALHF; cdr3_nt: TGTGCCAGCAGCTTCCAAGTATCGGCCCTCCACTTT
clone_size: many; j_call: TRBJ2-2; v_call: TRBV5-4; d_call: NA; cdr3_aa: CASSRDFLNTGELFF; cdr3_nt: TGTGCCAGCAGCAGGGACTTCCTCAACACCGGGGAGCTGTTTTTT
clone_size: NA; j_call: TRBJ2-6; v_call: TRBV20-1; d_call: NA; cdr3_aa: CSTSDNVLTF; cdr3_nt: TGCAGTACATCGGACAACGTCCTGACTTTC
clone_size: NA; j_call: TRBJ2-7; v_call: TRBV9; d_call: TRBD1; cdr3_aa: CASSPSWGQGAHEQYF; cdr3_nt: TGTGCCAGCAGCCCTTCTTGGGGACAGGGGGCTCACGAGCAGTACTTC
clone_size: many; j_call: TRBJ2-7; v_call: TRBV12-3/TRBV12-4; d_call: TRBD2; cdr3_aa: CASSSGGVVGISSLEQYF; cdr3_nt: TGTGCCAGCAGTTCGGGGGGAGTTGTCGGGATTTCTAGCTTAGAGCAGTACTTC
clone_size: many; j_call: TRBJ2-3; v_call: TRBV7-3; d_call: NA; cdr3_aa: CASSPGLLSTDTQYF; cdr3_nt: TGTGCCAGCAGCCCTGGCCTTCTAAGCACAGATACGCAGTATTTT
clone_size: many; j_call: TRBJ1-1; v_call: TRBV27; d_call: NA; cdr3_aa: CASSTGGGLAEAFF; cdr3_nt: TGTGCCAGCAGTACCGGGGGCGGCTTGGCTGAAGCTTTCTTT
clone_size: many; j_call: TRBJ2-3; v_call: TRBV2; d_call: TRBD1; cdr3_aa: CASSSGQTRTDTQYF; cdr3_nt: TGTGCCAGCAGTTCGGGACAGACCCGCACAGATACGCAGTATTTT
clone_size: many; j_call: TRBJ1-2; v_call: TRBV7-2; d_call: TRBD1; cdr3_aa: CASSDRDRGPFYGYTF; cdr3_nt: TGTGCCAGCAGCGACCGGGACAGGGGACCATTCTATGGCTACACCTTC
clone_size: once; j_call: TRBJ1-3; v_call: TRBV5-1; d_call: NA; cdr3_aa: CASSLVGVAGNTIYF; cdr3_nt: TGCGCCAGCAGCTTGGTGGGGGTTGCTGGAAACACCATATATTTT